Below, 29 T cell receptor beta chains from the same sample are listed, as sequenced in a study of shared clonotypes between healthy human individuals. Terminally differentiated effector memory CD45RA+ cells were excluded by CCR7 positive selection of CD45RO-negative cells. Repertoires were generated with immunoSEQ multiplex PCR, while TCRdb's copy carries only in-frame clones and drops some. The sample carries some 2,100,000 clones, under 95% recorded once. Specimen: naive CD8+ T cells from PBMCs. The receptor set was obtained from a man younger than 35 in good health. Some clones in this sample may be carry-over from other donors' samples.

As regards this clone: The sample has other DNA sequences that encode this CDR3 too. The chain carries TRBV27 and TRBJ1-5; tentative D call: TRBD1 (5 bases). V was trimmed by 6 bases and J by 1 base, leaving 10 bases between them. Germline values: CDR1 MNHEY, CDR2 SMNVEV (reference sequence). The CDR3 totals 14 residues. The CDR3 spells CASSLRQSNQPQHF. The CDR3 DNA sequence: TGTGCCAGCAGCCTCAGACAGAGCAATCAGCCCCAGCATTTT.

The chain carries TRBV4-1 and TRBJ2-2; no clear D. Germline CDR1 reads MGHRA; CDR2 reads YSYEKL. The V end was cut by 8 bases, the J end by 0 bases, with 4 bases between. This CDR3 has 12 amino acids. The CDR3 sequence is CASWTNTGELFF. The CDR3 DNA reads TGCGCCAGCTGGACGAACACCGGGGAGCTGTTTTTT.

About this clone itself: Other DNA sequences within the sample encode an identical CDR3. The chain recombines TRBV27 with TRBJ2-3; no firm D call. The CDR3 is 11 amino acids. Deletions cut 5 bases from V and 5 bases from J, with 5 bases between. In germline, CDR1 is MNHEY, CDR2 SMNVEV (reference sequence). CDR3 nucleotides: TGTGCCAGCAGTCGTGGAGATACGCAGTATTTT. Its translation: CASSRGDTQYF.

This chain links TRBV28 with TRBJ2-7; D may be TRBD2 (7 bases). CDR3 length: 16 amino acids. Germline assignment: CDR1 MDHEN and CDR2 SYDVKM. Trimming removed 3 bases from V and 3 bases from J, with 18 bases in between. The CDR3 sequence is CASSFARGEGYYEQYF. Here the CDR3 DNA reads TGTGCCAGCAGTTTTGCTAGGGGGGAGGGGTACTACGAGCAGTACTTC.

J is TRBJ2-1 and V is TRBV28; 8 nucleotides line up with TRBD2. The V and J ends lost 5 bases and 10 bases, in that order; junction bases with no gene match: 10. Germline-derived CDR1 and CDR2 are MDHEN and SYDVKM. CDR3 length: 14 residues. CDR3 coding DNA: TGTGCCAGCAGTCAAGTGCGGGAGGAACCCGAGCAGTTCTTC. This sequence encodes CASSQVREEPEQFF.

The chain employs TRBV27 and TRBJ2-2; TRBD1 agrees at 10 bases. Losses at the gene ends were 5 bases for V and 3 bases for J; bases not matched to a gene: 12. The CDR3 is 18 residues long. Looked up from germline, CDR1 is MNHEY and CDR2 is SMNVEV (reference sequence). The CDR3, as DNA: TGTGCCAGCAGTCTCCGGGGACAGGGGTCGCCAGACACCGGGGAGCTGTTTTTT. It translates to CASSLRGQGSPDTGELFF.

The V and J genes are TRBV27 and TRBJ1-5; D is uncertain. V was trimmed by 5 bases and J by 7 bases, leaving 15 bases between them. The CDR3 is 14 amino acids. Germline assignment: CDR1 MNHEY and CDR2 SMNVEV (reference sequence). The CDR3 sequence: CASSPREGRQPQHF. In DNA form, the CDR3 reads TGTGCCAGCAGTCCCCGCGAGGGCAGGCAGCCCCAGCATTTT.

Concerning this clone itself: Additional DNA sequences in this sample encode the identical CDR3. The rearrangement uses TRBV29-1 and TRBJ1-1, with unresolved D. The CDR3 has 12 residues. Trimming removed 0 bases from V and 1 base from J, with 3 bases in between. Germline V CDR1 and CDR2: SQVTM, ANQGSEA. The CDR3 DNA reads TGCAGCGTTGAAGACGGGAACACTGAAGCTTTCTTT. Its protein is CSVEDGNTEAFF.

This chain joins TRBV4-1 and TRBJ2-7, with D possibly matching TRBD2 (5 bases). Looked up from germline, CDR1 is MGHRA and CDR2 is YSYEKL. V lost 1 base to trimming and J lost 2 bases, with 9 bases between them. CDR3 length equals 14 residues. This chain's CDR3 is CASSQAPRAYEQYF. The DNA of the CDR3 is TGCGCCAGCAGCCAAGCTCCGAGGGCCTACGAGCAGTACTTC.

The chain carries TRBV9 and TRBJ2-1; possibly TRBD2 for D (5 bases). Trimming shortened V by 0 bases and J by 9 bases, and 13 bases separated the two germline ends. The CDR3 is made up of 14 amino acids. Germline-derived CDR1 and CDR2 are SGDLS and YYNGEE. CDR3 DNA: TGTGCCAGCAGCGTAGTATTGAAAGGGAGTGAGCAGTTCTTC. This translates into CASSVVLKGSEQFF.

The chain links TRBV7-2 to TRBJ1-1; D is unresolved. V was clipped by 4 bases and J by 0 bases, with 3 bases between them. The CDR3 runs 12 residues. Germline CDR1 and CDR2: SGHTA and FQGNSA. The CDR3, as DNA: TGTGCCAGCAGCTACATGAACACTGAAGCTTTCTTT. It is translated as CASSYMNTEAFF.

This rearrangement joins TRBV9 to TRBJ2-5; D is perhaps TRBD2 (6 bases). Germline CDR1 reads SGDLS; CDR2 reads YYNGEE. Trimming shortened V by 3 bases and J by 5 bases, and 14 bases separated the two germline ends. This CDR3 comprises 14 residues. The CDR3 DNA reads TGTGCCAGCAGCGAACGGGGGACGGGGGAGACCCAGTACTTC. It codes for CASSERGTGETQYF.

Here the CDR3 DNA reads TGTGCCAGCTCACCAGACGGAGAAATTAACTACGAGCAGTACTTC. Its translation is CASSPDGEINYEQYF. The chain recombines TRBV18 with TRBJ2-7; D is undetermined. Trimming cost V 2 bases and J 3 bases, with 14 bases left between them. Germline assignment: CDR1 KGHSH and CDR2 LQKENI. This CDR3 region has 15 residues.

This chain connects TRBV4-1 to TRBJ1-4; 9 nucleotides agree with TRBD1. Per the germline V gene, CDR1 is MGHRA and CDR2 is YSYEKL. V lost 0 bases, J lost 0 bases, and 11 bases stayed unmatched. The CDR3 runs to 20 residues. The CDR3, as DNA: TGCGCCAGCAGCCAAGATAGTTGGGACAGGGAAGCAGCAACTAATGAAAAACTGTTTTTT. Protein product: CASSQDSWDREAATNEKLFF.

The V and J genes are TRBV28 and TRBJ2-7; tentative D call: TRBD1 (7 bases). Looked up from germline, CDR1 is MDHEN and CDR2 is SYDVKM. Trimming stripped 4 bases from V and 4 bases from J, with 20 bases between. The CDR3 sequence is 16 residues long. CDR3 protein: CASSYTPFSGGYEQYF. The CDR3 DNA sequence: TGTGCCAGCAGTTACACCCCGTTCTCAGGGGGGTACGAGCAGTACTTC.

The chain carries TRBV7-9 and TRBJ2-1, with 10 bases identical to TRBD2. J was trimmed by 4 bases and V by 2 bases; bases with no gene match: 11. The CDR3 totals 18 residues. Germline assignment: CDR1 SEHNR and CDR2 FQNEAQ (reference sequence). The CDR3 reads CASSLYHPTSGNYNEQFF. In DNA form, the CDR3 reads TGTGCCAGCAGCTTATACCACCCAACTAGCGGGAATTACAATGAGCAGTTCTTC.

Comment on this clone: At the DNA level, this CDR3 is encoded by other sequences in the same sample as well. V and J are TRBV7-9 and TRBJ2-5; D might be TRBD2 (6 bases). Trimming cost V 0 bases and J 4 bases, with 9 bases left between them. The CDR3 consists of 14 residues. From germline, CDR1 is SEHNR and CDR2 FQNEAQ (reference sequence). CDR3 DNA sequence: TGTGCCAGCAGCTTAGCTCGGGAGCGAGAGACCCAGTACTTC. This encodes CASSLARERETQYF.

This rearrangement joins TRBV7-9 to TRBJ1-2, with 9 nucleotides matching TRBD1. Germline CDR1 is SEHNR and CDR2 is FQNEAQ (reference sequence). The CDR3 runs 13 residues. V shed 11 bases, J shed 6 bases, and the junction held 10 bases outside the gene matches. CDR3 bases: TGTGCCGAACGAACAGGGGGCGCCCATGGCTACACCTTC. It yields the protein CAERTGGAHGYTF.

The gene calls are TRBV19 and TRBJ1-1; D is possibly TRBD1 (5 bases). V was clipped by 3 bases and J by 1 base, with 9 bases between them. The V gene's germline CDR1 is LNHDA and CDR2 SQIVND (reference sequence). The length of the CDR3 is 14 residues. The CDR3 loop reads CASSMGGWNTEAFF. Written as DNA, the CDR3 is TGTGCCAGTAGTATGGGGGGTTGGAACACTGAAGCTTTCTTT.

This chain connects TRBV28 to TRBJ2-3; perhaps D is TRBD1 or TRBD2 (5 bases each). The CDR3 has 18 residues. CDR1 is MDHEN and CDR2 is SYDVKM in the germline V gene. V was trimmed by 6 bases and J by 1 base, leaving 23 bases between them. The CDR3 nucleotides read TGTGCCAGCAGCCAAGGGGTCAAGCGGCACCAAGGCACAGATACGCAGTATTTT. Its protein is CASSQGVKRHQGTDTQYF.

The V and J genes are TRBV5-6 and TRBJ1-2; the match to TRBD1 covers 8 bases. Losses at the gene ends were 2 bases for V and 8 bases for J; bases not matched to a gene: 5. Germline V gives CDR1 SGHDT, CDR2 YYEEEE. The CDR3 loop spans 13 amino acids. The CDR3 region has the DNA TGTGCCAGCAGCTTCCCCAGGGGGCACGGCTACACCTTC. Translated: CASSFPRGHGYTF.

Written as DNA, the CDR3 is TGCAGCGTTGAATTGGCCATTGGGGATGAGCAGTTCTTC. Translated, it gives CSVELAIGDEQFF. This sequence joins TRBV29-1 and TRBJ2-1; D ambiguous. Germline V CDR1 and CDR2: SQVTM, ANQGSEA. Between the trimmed V and J ends, which lost 2 bases and 8 bases, there was a span of 13 bases. This CDR3 contains 13 residues.

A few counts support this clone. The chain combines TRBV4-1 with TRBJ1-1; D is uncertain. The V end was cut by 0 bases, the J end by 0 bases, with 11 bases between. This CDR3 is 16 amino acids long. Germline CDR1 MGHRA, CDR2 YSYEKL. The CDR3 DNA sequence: TGCGCCAGCAGCCAAGATCGTGACGCGCTGAACACTGAAGCTTTCTTT. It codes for CASSQDRDALNTEAFF.

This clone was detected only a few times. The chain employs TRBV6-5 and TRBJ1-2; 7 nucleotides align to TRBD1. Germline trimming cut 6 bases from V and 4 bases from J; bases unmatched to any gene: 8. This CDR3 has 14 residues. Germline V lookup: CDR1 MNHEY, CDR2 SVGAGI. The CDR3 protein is CASSNLGQLYGYTF. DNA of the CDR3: TGTGCCAGCAGCAACCTGGGACAGCTCTATGGCTACACCTTC.

DNA for the CDR3: TGTGCCAGCAGCCCACGGGACAGGGGCCCCCATGAGCAGTTCTTC. This sequence encodes CASSPRDRGPHEQFF. The rearrangement links TRBV5-6 to TRBJ2-1, with TRBD1 matching 10 bases. The CDR3 has 15 amino acids. The germline CDR1 and CDR2 sequences are SGHDT and YYEEEE. With 4 bases clipped from V and 8 bases from J, the junction kept 9 bases outside the gene matches.

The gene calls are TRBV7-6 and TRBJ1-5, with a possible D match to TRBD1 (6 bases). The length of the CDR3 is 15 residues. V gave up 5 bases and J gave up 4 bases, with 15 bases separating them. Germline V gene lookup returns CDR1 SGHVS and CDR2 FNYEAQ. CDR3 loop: CASSEKWGPNQPQHF. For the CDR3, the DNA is TGTGCCAGCAGCGAGAAATGGGGGCCGAATCAGCCCCAGCATTTT.

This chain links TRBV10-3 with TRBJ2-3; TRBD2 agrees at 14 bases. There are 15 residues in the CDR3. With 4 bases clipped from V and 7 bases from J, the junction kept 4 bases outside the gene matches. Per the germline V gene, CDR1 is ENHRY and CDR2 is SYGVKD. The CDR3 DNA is TGTGCCATCAGTGTGACTAGCGGGAGGGTAAATACGCAGTATTTT. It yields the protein CAISVTSGRVNTQYF.

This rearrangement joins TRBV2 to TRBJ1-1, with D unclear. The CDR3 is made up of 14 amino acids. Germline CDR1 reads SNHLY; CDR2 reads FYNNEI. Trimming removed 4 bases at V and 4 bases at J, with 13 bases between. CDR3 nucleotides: TGTGCCAGCAGTGGGCGGCAGGATGGCACTGAAGCTTTCTTT. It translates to CASSGRQDGTEAFF.

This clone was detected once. The CDR3 loop is CASSQEPLGSYEQYF. The CDR3 nucleotides read TGCGCCAGCAGCCAAGAGCCCTTGGGGTCCTACGAGCAGTACTTC. The chain couples TRBV4-1 to TRBJ2-7; D gene unclear. The ends were cut back, 0 bases at V and 1 base at J, with 10 bases in the middle. CDR1 and CDR2 from the germline V gene are MGHRA and YSYEKL. This CDR3 is 15 amino acids long.